These T cell receptor beta chains were read from a single sample in a study of shared clonotypes between healthy human individuals. Repertoires were generated with immunoSEQ multiplex PCR, while TCRdb's copy carries only in-frame clones and drops some. The data hold roughly 1,600,000 clones, with approximately 98.5% observed a single time. The material sequenced was naive CD4+ T cells sorted from blood. The receptors originated from a man younger than 45 in good health. Each CDR3 is given with its conserved first and last residue. Each record gives: V gene, clone size, D gene, J gene, CDR3 protein, CDR3 DNA. D genes are given only for firm matches. A clone size is listed for some rows: how often the clone was seen (once, few, many), or a class if it is expanded.

v_gene: TRBV29-1
abundance: NA
d_gene: NA
j_gene: TRBJ2-6
CDR3aa: CSVGLGANVLTF
CDR3nt: TGCAGCGTTGGTTTGGGGGCCAACGTCCTGACTTTC

v_gene: TRBV4-3
abundance: NA
d_gene: TRBD2
j_gene: TRBJ2-1
CDR3aa: CASSQDTGGLVYNNEQFF
CDR3nt: TGCGCCAGCAGCCAAGATACGGGGGGTCTAGTCTACAACAATGAGCAGTTCTTC

v_gene: TRBV5-1
abundance: NA
d_gene: TRBD1
j_gene: TRBJ1-4
CDR3aa: CASSLSGTGEEKLFF
CDR3nt: TGCGCCAGCAGCTTATCTGGGACAGGGGAAGAAAAACTGTTTTTT

v_gene: TRBV5-6
abundance: NA
d_gene: NA
j_gene: TRBJ2-3
CDR3aa: CASRPIWRSSTDTQYF
CDR3nt: TGTGCCAGCAGGCCCATCTGGCGATCTAGCACAGATACGCAGTATTTT

v_gene: TRBV10-3
abundance: NA
d_gene: TRBD2
j_gene: TRBJ2-1
CDR3aa: CAISTTREGRYNEQFF
CDR3nt: TGTGCCATCAGTACAACCCGGGAGGGCCGGTACAATGAGCAGTTCTTC

v_gene: TRBV11-3
abundance: NA
d_gene: TRBD1
j_gene: TRBJ2-2
CDR3aa: CASSPGQGSTGELFF
CDR3nt: TGTGCCAGCAGCCCTGGACAGGGATCCACCGGGGAGCTGTTTTTT

v_gene: TRBV6-1
abundance: NA
d_gene: NA
j_gene: TRBJ2-7
CDR3aa: CASSEALQGIYEQYF
CDR3nt: TGTGCCAGCAGTGAAGCGCTTCAGGGAATCTACGAGCAGTACTTC

v_gene: TRBV5-6
abundance: NA
d_gene: NA
j_gene: TRBJ2-2
CDR3aa: CASSLVRSGTGELFF
CDR3nt: TGTGCCAGCAGCTTGGTACGTTCCGGGACCGGGGAGCTGTTTTTT

v_gene: TRBV5-6
abundance: NA
d_gene: NA
j_gene: TRBJ2-4
CDR3aa: CASSLGQTIQYF
CDR3nt: TGTGCCAGCAGCTTGGGACAGACTATTCAGTACTTC

v_gene: TRBV11-2
abundance: NA
d_gene: NA
j_gene: TRBJ1-5
CDR3aa: CASSYSGVNQPQHF
CDR3nt: TGTGCCAGCAGCTATTCAGGGGTCAATCAGCCCCAGCATTTT

v_gene: TRBV15
abundance: NA
d_gene: TRBD1
j_gene: TRBJ2-4
CDR3aa: CATSRVPQTGCDF
CDR3nt: TGTGCCACCAGCAGAGTGCCTCAGACAGGGTGTGACTTC

v_gene: TRBV5-1
abundance: NA
d_gene: TRBD1
j_gene: TRBJ2-7
CDR3aa: CASSATAGTVYEQYF
CDR3nt: TGCGCCAGCAGCGCGACTGCCGGGACAGTCTACGAGCAGTACTTC

v_gene: TRBV6-1
abundance: NA
d_gene: NA
j_gene: TRBJ1-5
CDR3aa: CASSESGANQPQHF
CDR3nt: TGTGCCAGCAGTGAGTCCGGGGCCAATCAGCCCCAGCATTTT

v_gene: TRBV5-4
abundance: NA
d_gene: NA
j_gene: TRBJ1-1
CDR3aa: CASSLPPGGNTEAFF
CDR3nt: TGTGCCAGCAGCTTGCCACCCGGGGGGAACACTGAAGCTTTCTTT

v_gene: TRBV7-9
abundance: NA
d_gene: NA
j_gene: TRBJ1-1
CDR3aa: CASSLVLPANTEAFF
CDR3nt: TGTGCCAGCAGCTTAGTTCTCCCAGCGAACACTGAAGCTTTCTTT

v_gene: TRBV28
abundance: NA
d_gene: TRBD1
j_gene: TRBJ1-1
CDR3aa: CASTLTGVAEAFF
CDR3nt: TGTGCCAGCACCCTCACAGGGGTGGCTGAAGCTTTCTTT

v_gene: TRBV5-1
abundance: NA
d_gene: TRBD2
j_gene: TRBJ2-7
CDR3aa: CASSLVHQGLAAVGQYF
CDR3nt: TGCGCCAGCAGCTTGGTGCATCAGGGACTAGCGGCAGTCGGGCAGTACTTC

v_gene: TRBV18
abundance: NA
d_gene: TRBD2
j_gene: TRBJ2-7
CDR3aa: CASSLAGVYEQYF
CDR3nt: TGTGCCAGCTCGCTAGCGGGAGTCTACGAGCAGTACTTC

v_gene: TRBV5-4
abundance: NA
d_gene: NA
j_gene: TRBJ2-1
CDR3aa: CASSGGQTTHNEQFF
CDR3nt: TGTGCCAGCAGCGGTGGACAGACGACTCACAATGAGCAGTTCTTC

v_gene: TRBV6-1
abundance: NA
d_gene: TRBD1
j_gene: TRBJ2-3
CDR3aa: CASRPRDRGADTQYF
CDR3nt: TGTGCCAGCAGACCCCGGGACAGGGGTGCAGATACGCAGTATTTT

v_gene: TRBV4-3
abundance: once
d_gene: TRBD2
j_gene: TRBJ2-7
CDR3aa: CASSHRSSGTGGYEQYF
CDR3nt: TGCGCCAGCAGCCACAGATCTAGCGGGACGGGAGGGTACGAGCAGTACTTC

v_gene: TRBV15
abundance: once
d_gene: NA
j_gene: TRBJ1-5
CDR3aa: CATSRVIGVGNQPQHF
CDR3nt: TGTGCCACCAGCAGAGTTATAGGAGTGGGCAATCAGCCCCAGCATTTT

v_gene: TRBV5-4
abundance: NA
d_gene: TRBD1
j_gene: TRBJ1-1
CDR3aa: CASSSGTGRAEEAFF
CDR3nt: TGTGCCAGCAGCTCCGGGACAGGGAGGGCAGAGGAAGCTTTCTTT

v_gene: TRBV5-1
abundance: once
d_gene: TRBD1
j_gene: TRBJ1-5
CDR3aa: CASSFRGGGDQPQHF
CDR3nt: TGCGCCAGCAGCTTCAGAGGAGGGGGCGATCAGCCCCAGCATTTT

v_gene: TRBV27
abundance: NA
d_gene: NA
j_gene: TRBJ2-7
CDR3aa: CASSLRWVDEQYF
CDR3nt: TGTGCCAGCAGTTTAAGGTGGGTTGACGAGCAGTACTTC

v_gene: TRBV7-9
abundance: NA
d_gene: NA
j_gene: TRBJ2-5
CDR3aa: CASGPRQEETQYF
CDR3nt: TGTGCCAGCGGACCTAGGCAGGAAGAGACCCAGTACTTC

v_gene: TRBV5-1
abundance: NA
d_gene: NA
j_gene: TRBJ1-5
CDR3aa: CASSLAGGNQPQHF
CDR3nt: TGCGCCAGCAGCTTGGCCGGCGGGAATCAGCCCCAGCATTTT

v_gene: TRBV28
abundance: few
d_gene: TRBD1
j_gene: TRBJ1-2
CDR3aa: CASSQGQGAFYGYTF
CDR3nt: TGTGCCAGCAGTCAGGGACAGGGGGCGTTCTATGGCTACACCTTC

v_gene: TRBV7-2
abundance: NA
d_gene: NA
j_gene: TRBJ2-2
CDR3aa: CASSRGELFF
CDR3nt: TGTGCCAGCAGCCGCGGGGAGCTGTTTTTT

v_gene: TRBV5-1
abundance: NA
d_gene: NA
j_gene: TRBJ1-1
CDR3aa: CASSLFGETNTEAFF
CDR3nt: TGCGCCAGCAGCTTATTCGGGGAGACAAACACTGAAGCTTTCTTT

v_gene: TRBV6-1
abundance: NA
d_gene: NA
j_gene: TRBJ2-3
CDR3aa: CASSEAQLGRRDTQYF
CDR3nt: TGTGCCAGCAGTGAAGCGCAACTGGGGCGAAGAGATACGCAGTATTTT

v_gene: TRBV5-1
abundance: NA
d_gene: NA
j_gene: TRBJ2-3
CDR3aa: CASSSLGGRDTQYF
CDR3nt: TGCGCCAGCAGCTCACTAGGGGGGAGAGATACGCAGTATTTT

v_gene: TRBV5-4
abundance: NA
d_gene: NA
j_gene: TRBJ2-7
CDR3aa: CASSLSFEISYEQYF
CDR3nt: TGTGCCAGCAGCTTAAGTTTTGAAATATCCTACGAGCAGTACTTC

v_gene: TRBV10-1
abundance: NA
d_gene: NA
j_gene: TRBJ2-2
CDR3aa: CATQPNTGELFF
CDR3nt: TGCGCCACCCAACCGAACACCGGGGAGCTGTTTTTT

v_gene: TRBV27
abundance: NA
d_gene: NA
j_gene: TRBJ2-1
CDR3aa: CASSLYGGYNEQFF
CDR3nt: TGTGCCAGCAGTTTATATGGGGGGTACAATGAGCAGTTCTTC

v_gene: TRBV27
abundance: NA
d_gene: NA
j_gene: TRBJ1-5
CDR3aa: CASSLSGTGNQPQHF
CDR3nt: TGTGCCAGCAGTTTAAGTGGAACAGGCAATCAGCCCCAGCATTTT

v_gene: TRBV11-2
abundance: NA
d_gene: NA
j_gene: TRBJ2-1
CDR3aa: CASSLIAGRYNEQFF
CDR3nt: TGTGCCAGCAGCTTAATCGCGGGGCGCTACAATGAGCAGTTCTTC

v_gene: TRBV5-5
abundance: NA
d_gene: NA
j_gene: TRBJ1-1
CDR3aa: CASRPTGWAEAFF
CDR3nt: TGTGCCAGCAGACCTACAGGGTGGGCTGAAGCTTTCTTT

v_gene: TRBV5-4
abundance: NA
d_gene: TRBD1
j_gene: TRBJ2-1
CDR3aa: CASSLGGQRSYNEQFF
CDR3nt: TGTGCCAGCAGCTTGGGGGGACAGAGGTCCTACAATGAGCAGTTCTTC

v_gene: TRBV5-4
abundance: once
d_gene: TRBD1
j_gene: TRBJ2-4
CDR3aa: CASSRDRFGDIQYF
CDR3nt: TGTGCCAGCAGCCGGGACAGGTTTGGGGACATTCAGTACTTC

v_gene: TRBV11-2
abundance: once
d_gene: NA
j_gene: TRBJ2-7
CDR3aa: CASSLISRTYEQYF
CDR3nt: TGTGCCAGCAGCTTAATTTCACGGACCTACGAGCAGTACTTC

v_gene: TRBV4-3
abundance: NA
d_gene: NA
j_gene: TRBJ2-3
CDR3aa: CASSPSIPDTQYF
CDR3nt: TGCGCCAGCAGCCCGTCAATCCCAGATACGCAGTATTTT

v_gene: TRBV29-1
abundance: once
d_gene: NA
j_gene: TRBJ2-7
CDR3aa: CSVGGLSGEQYF
CDR3nt: TGCAGCGTCGGAGGACTATCAGGCGAGCAGTACTTC

v_gene: TRBV7-6
abundance: NA
d_gene: NA
j_gene: TRBJ2-7
CDR3aa: CASSLSTGKVGEQYF
CDR3nt: TGTGCCAGCAGCTTATCCACGGGCAAGGTGGGCGAGCAGTACTTC

v_gene: TRBV27
abundance: NA
d_gene: TRBD1
j_gene: TRBJ1-5
CDR3aa: CASSGTGGQPQHF
CDR3nt: TGTGCCAGCAGTGGGACAGGGGGTCAGCCCCAGCATTTT

v_gene: TRBV9
abundance: NA
d_gene: TRBD2
j_gene: TRBJ2-5
CDR3aa: CASSARLAGETQYF
CDR3nt: TGTGCCAGCAGCGCCCGACTAGCGGGAGAGACCCAGTACTTC

v_gene: TRBV10-1
abundance: once
d_gene: NA
j_gene: TRBJ1-1
CDR3aa: CASSDPNTEAFF
CDR3nt: TGCGCCAGCAGTGACCCGAACACTGAAGCTTTCTTT

v_gene: TRBV28
abundance: NA
d_gene: TRBD1
j_gene: TRBJ1-1
CDR3aa: CASSSLNRGWNTEAFF
CDR3nt: TGTGCCAGCAGTTCTTTGAACAGGGGTTGGAACACTGAAGCTTTCTTT